The 6 T cell receptor beta chains below were found in one sample sequenced in a study of blood T cell repertoires in COVID-19. The data were produced by immunoSEQ multiplex PCR, yet TCRdb's version contains in-frame clones alone and is incomplete. The data contain around 450,000 clones, roughly nine tenths of them singletons. Material: PBMCs or T cells enriched from blood (not recorded which). Receptors were obtained from a woman younger than 30 with acute COVID-19.

CDR3 amino acids: CALGGGGSLPYEQYF. The DNA for the CDR3 is TGTGCCCTAGGAGGGGGGGGCAGCTTGCCCTACGAGCAGTACTTC. The V call is TRBV2, the J call TRBJ2-7; D perhaps matches TRBD2 (7 bases). CDR1 SNHLY and CDR2 FYNNEI come from the germline V gene. V was trimmed by 11 bases and J by 2 bases, leaving 22 bases between them. The CDR3 runs 15 residues.

The chain is built from TRBV28 and TRBJ1-5; weak D call: TRBD1 (6 bases). V lost 5 bases, J lost 4 bases, and 15 bases lay in between. The CDR3 sequence is 15 residues long. Looked up from germline, CDR1 is MDHEN and CDR2 is SYDVKM. In DNA, the CDR3 is TGTGCCAGCAGTCGGGGGGGGCGCGGAAATCAGCCCCAGCATTTT. This sequence encodes CASSRGGRGNQPQHF.

The chain recombines TRBV6-2 or TRBV6-3 with TRBJ2-4; the match to TRBD2 covers 11 bases. The V segment lost 2 bases and the J segment 2 bases; nucleotides outside the gene matches: 2. Germline-derived CDR1 and CDR2 are MNHEY and SVGEGT. This CDR3 has 16 residues. Written as DNA, the CDR3 is TGTGCCAGCAGTTACAGACTAGCGGGGACCAAAAACATTCAGTACTTC. Protein: CASSYRLAGTKNIQYF.

This chain links TRBV7-2 with TRBJ1-6; D is possibly TRBD1 (5 bases). The ends were cut back, 2 bases at V and 7 bases at J, with 12 bases in the middle. CDR3 length: 15 amino acids. Per the germline V gene, CDR1 is SGHTA and CDR2 is FQGNSA. The CDR3, as DNA: TGTGCCAGCAGCTTATACGAAGGGGCGAATTCACCCCTCCACTTT. Protein: CASSLYEGANSPLHF.

The V and J genes are TRBV9 and TRBJ1-1; D may be TRBD1 (5 bases). Trimming cost V 8 bases and J 4 bases, with 9 bases left between them. Germline CDR1 is SGDLS and CDR2 is YYNGEE. The CDR3 contains 11 residues. DNA of the CDR3: TGTGCCAGTAAAAGGGGCACTGAAGCTTTCTTT. Its translation: CASKRGTEAFF.

J is TRBJ2-3 and V is TRBV30; TRBD1 matches 7 bases. CDR3 length: 12 amino acids. Germline V gives CDR1 GTSNPN, CDR2 SVGIG (reference sequence). The J segment lost 8 bases and the V segment lost 4 bases, leaving 6 bases of the junction unmatched. In nucleotides, the CDR3 is TGTGCCTGGAAAGGGACAGTCGCTACGCAGTATTTT. Translation gives CAWKGTVATQYF.